This T cell receptor (beta chain) was sequenced for a study of blood T cells in healthy people across ages. Extraction of total RNA produced a minimum of 6 micrograms from each sample. The germline V gene has CDR1 SGHDT and CDR2 YYEEEE. The CDR3 runs 16 residues. Using a J-beta primer mix together with a sample-barcoded 5' primer, a second PCR was run for about 7 to 12 cycles. From each sample, at least 3 million paired-end reads containing CDR3 were obtained. TCRdb fed the 5' RACE reads into MiXCR, producing one record per CDR3 protein. The data hold about 510,000 distinct CDR3 sequences, with roughly a quarter observed a single time. Overall study results and limits: Across samples, TCR beta diversity tracked strongly with naive T cell percentage. Diversity of TCR beta per million T cells declined in a roughly linear way with age.

Note on this clonotype: Its antigen is not known. The junction differs from germline at one of its ends, possibly a read error.

This sample was also put to use in a study of T cells of mothers and their children.

This sequence was found in a boy aged 2 to 10 in good health. The sequenced material came from blood. The V and J genes are TRBV5-6 and TRBJ1-5, with D unclear. DNA of the CDR3: TGTGCAAGCAGCGTCGGCCTACAAGGGCGCAATCAGCCCCAGCATTTT. Protein: CASSVGLQGRNQPQHF.